Listed here are 26 T cell receptor beta chains from one sample, sequenced in a study of blood T cell repertoires in COVID-19. Produced via immunoSEQ multiplex PCR; TCRdb's table is partial and in-frame only. The sample records tens of thousands of clones, around 86% being singletons. The sample taken for sequencing was peripheral blood. The receptors stem from a man in his forties with COVID-19, enrolled during active disease.

This clone was seen only once. CDR3 protein: CASSPQWVQSLRYEQYF. DNA of the CDR3: TGTGCCAGCAGCCCTCAGTGGGTACAGTCTCTACGCTACGAGCAGTACTTC. The V gene is TRBV21-1, the J gene TRBJ2-7; the table gives TRBD1 as D, unverified against the DNA. TRBV21-1 is a pseudogene segment. CDR3 length equals 17 residues.

This chain links TRBV19 with TRBJ1-4; D gene unclear. The CDR3 runs 19 residues. In germline, CDR1 is LNHDA, CDR2 SQIVND (reference sequence). V was shortened by 0 bases and J by 0 bases, with 17 bases between the two germline ends. The DNA for the CDR3 is TGTGCCAGTAGTATAGACCCGCCGTCCTCGGTCCCAACTAATGAAAAACTGTTTTTT. This translates into CASSIDPPSSVPTNEKLFF.

This chain uses TRBV30 with TRBJ1-4, with 10 bases identical to TRBD1. V gave up 2 bases and J gave up 11 bases; unmatched junction bases: 8. Germline V gene lookup returns CDR1 GTSNPN and CDR2 SVGIG (reference sequence). The CDR3 has 14 amino acids. CDR3 sequence: CAWSNGQGGRKLFF. CDR3 coding DNA: TGTGCCTGGAGTAACGGACAGGGGGGTAGGAAACTGTTTTTT.

This sequence joins TRBV9 and TRBJ2-1; possible D gene TRBD1, 5 bases. V gave up 4 bases and J gave up 9 bases, with 23 bases separating them. The CDR3 runs 16 residues. The germline V gene encodes CDR1 SGDLS and CDR2 YYNGEE. Here the CDR3 reads CASSSSPDTSFGEQFF. The CDR3 DNA follows: TGTGCCAGCAGCTCCTCGCCGGACACCTCGTTCGGTGAGCAGTTCTTC.

The chain is built from TRBV6-6 and TRBJ2-5, with 9 bases identical to TRBD1. With V trimmed by 6 bases and J by 5 bases, 7 bases remained unmatched. The CDR3 is 14 amino acids. Per the germline V gene, CDR1 is MNHNY and CDR2 is SVGAGI (reference sequence). Written as DNA, the CDR3 is TGTGCCAGCAGATCGACAGGGGGTGATGAGACCCAGTACTTC. This gives the protein CASRSTGGDETQYF.

The chain uses TRBV7-9 and TRBJ2-1; no clear D. V lost 8 bases, J lost 7 bases, and 12 bases lay in between. Germline V gene data show CDR1 as SEHNR and CDR2 as FQNEAQ (reference sequence). This CDR3 has 12 amino acids. CDR3 bases: TGTGCCAGCGTTGGGCAAAGAAATGAGCAGTTCTTC. The encoded protein is CASVGQRNEQFF.

CDR3 DNA: TGCGCCAGCAGCTTCCAAGAGGCGAGAACTGAAGCTTTCTTT. Its translation is CASSFQEARTEAFF. The chain recombines TRBV5-1 with TRBJ1-1; D remains unclear. V lost 2 bases and J lost 5, with 13 bases in between. This CDR3 spans 14 amino acids. The germline gives CDR1 SGHRS, CDR2 YFSETQ.

This rearrangement joins TRBV6-2 or TRBV6-3 to TRBJ2-7; D might be TRBD1 (5 bases). The CDR3 totals 14 residues. Germline V CDR1 and CDR2: MNHEY, SVGEGT. The germline V and J ends were trimmed by 6 bases and 2 bases, with 14 bases remaining between them. CDR3 residues: CASSPTLGPYEQYF. As DNA, the CDR3 is TGTGCCAGCAGCCCGACACTGGGGCCCTACGAGCAGTACTTC.

V gene TRBV19 combines with J gene TRBJ2-3; 10 positions agree with TRBD2. Trimming took 5 bases from V and 2 from J; bases not matched to a gene: 13. The germline V gene encodes CDR1 LNHDA and CDR2 SQIVND (reference sequence). The CDR3 is made up of 18 amino acids. The chain's CDR3 is CASSLPLSSGGTTDTQYF. Here the CDR3 DNA reads TGTGCCAGTAGTCTCCCCCTTTCTAGCGGGGGCACCACAGATACGCAGTATTTT.

The rearrangement joins TRBV4-1 to TRBJ2-1, with TRBD2 identical over 8 bases. The CDR3 length is 15 residues. V shed 1 base, J shed 4 bases, and the junction held 3 bases outside the gene matches. Germline values: CDR1 MGHRA, CDR2 YSYEKL. The CDR3 spells CASSQVGGGYNEQFF. The CDR3 bases are TGCGCCAGCAGCCAAGTTGGCGGGGGGTACAATGAGCAGTTCTTC.

In its sample, this clone was seen a few times. CDR3 sequence (DNA): TGTGCCAGTAGTCCCTTGGGACAGGGGGCAAAGGAGCAGTACTTC. As protein: CASSPLGQGAKEQYF. The chain employs TRBV19 and TRBJ2-7; 12 bases match TRBD1. Germline V gene sequence: CDR1 LNHDA, CDR2 SQIVND (reference sequence). V shed 5 bases and J 7 bases; nucleotides not matched to a gene: 9. The CDR3 runs 15 residues.

The chain couples TRBV6-2 or TRBV6-3 to TRBJ2-3; the match to TRBD2 covers 7 bases. From germline, CDR1 is MNHEY and CDR2 SVGEGT. The CDR3 spans 15 residues. The V gene end was trimmed by 6 bases and the J gene end by 0 bases; junction bases not matched to a gene: 6. The CDR3 nucleotides are TGTGCCAGCAGCAGAGGGAGGGTTAGCACAGATACGCAGTATTTT. This encodes CASSRGRVSTDTQYF.

This rearrangement joins TRBV11-1 to TRBJ1-4, with D unclear. Germline CDR1 SGHAT, CDR2 FQDESV (reference sequence). The V end was cut by 0 bases, the J end by 5 bases, with 13 bases between. CDR3 length: 16 amino acids. In DNA form, the CDR3 reads TGTGCCAGCAGCTTAGCGCGGCGGGCAGAGAATGAAAAACTGTTTTTT. Its protein product is CASSLARRAENEKLFF.

This clone has a handful of counts. The rearrangement links TRBV2 to TRBJ1-5; D perhaps matches TRBD1 (6 bases). V dropped 3 bases and J dropped 9 bases, with 12 bases sitting between them. The CDR3 is made up of 13 amino acids. Germline CDR1 SNHLY, CDR2 FYNNEI. This CDR3 reads CASSDPTGRPQHF. The CDR3, as DNA: TGTGCCAGCAGTGACCCCACAGGGAGGCCCCAGCATTTT.

The CDR3 sequence: CASSDRYENTEAFF. CDR3 DNA: TGTGCCAGCAGTGACAGATATGAAAACACTGAAGCTTTCTTT. This sequence joins TRBV6-1 and TRBJ1-1, with unresolved D. Germline CDR1 is MNHNS and CDR2 is SASEGT. There are 14 residues in the CDR3. The V and J ends lost 3 bases and 2 bases respectively, with 10 bases between them.

The chain carries TRBV28 and TRBJ2-7; 8 nucleotides align to TRBD2. J gave up 5 bases and V 5 bases, and 5 bases lay outside the gene matches. There are 13 residues in the CDR3. The germline CDR1 and CDR2 sequences are MDHEN and SYDVKM. The chain's CDR3 is CASSLPAGDEQYF. In DNA, the CDR3 is TGTGCCAGCAGTCTCCCAGCGGGGGACGAGCAGTACTTC.

This chain uses TRBV9 with TRBJ2-2, with D perhaps TRBD2 (6 bases). CDR3 length equals 15 residues. Germline V lookup: CDR1 SGDLS, CDR2 YYNGEE. Trimming removed 3 bases at V and 4 bases at J, with 13 bases between. CDR3 DNA sequence: TGTGCCAGCAGCGACCGGGACTTGACCACCGGGGAGCTGTTTTTT. This encodes CASSDRDLTTGELFF.

The chain recombines TRBV12-3 or TRBV12-4 with TRBJ2-5; 9 bases are a match to TRBD1. Trimming took 7 bases from V and 5 from J; bases not matched to a gene: 5. CDR3 length: 13 residues. CDR3 region: CASNRGRAETQYF. CDR3 in DNA: TGTGCCAGCAACAGGGGGCGGGCGGAGACCCAGTACTTC.

This clone was seen once. V gene TRBV5-1 combines with J gene TRBJ2-7; D may be TRBD1 (5 bases). Between the trimmed V and J ends, which lost 2 bases and 4 bases, there was a span of 13 bases. This CDR3 has 14 residues. CDR1 and CDR2 (germline): SGHRS, YFSETQ. The DNA for the CDR3 is TGCGCCAGCAGCTTAATAGGACAAGAATACGAGCAGTACTTC. This encodes CASSLIGQEYEQYF.

J is TRBJ1-2 and V is TRBV9; 7 nucleotides match TRBD1. V lost 3 bases, J lost 2 bases, and 4 bases stayed unmatched. CDR1 and CDR2 from the germline V gene are SGDLS and YYNGEE. This CDR3 region has 14 residues. Here the CDR3 reads CASSAQQGNYGYTF. DNA for the CDR3: TGTGCCAGCAGCGCCCAACAGGGGAACTATGGCTACACCTTC.

This clone is a singleton in its sample. This chain joins TRBV27 and TRBJ2-3; D is perhaps TRBD1 (6 bases). This CDR3 region has 14 residues. Per germline, CDR1 MNHEY and CDR2 SMNVEV (reference sequence). The germline V and J ends were trimmed by 5 bases and 2 bases, with 11 bases remaining between them. In DNA, the CDR3 is TGTGCCAGCAGTAGACAGGTCCTCACAGATACGCAGTATTTT. This sequence encodes CASSRQVLTDTQYF.

This clone was counted a few times. The rearrangement joins TRBV7-6 to TRBJ1-4; 7 bases match TRBD1. J lost 3 bases, V lost 1 base, and 5 bases had no gene match. Per the germline V gene, CDR1 is SGHVS and CDR2 is FNYEAQ. The CDR3 has 16 amino acids. CDR3: CASSLERQGPNEKLFF. The CDR3, as DNA: TGTGCCAGCAGCTTAGAAAGACAGGGCCCTAATGAAAAACTGTTTTTT.

The V call is TRBV28, the J call TRBJ2-2; the D gene is possibly TRBD1 (5 bases). Germline V lookup: CDR1 MDHEN, CDR2 SYDVKM. The V end was cut by 5 bases, the J end by 7 bases, with 17 bases between. This CDR3 is 15 amino acids long. Written as DNA, the CDR3 is TGTGCCAGCAGTGATGGGGCCCTTAGTATCGGGGAGCTGTTTTTT. Protein: CASSDGALSIGELFF.

The V call is TRBV5-1, the J call TRBJ1-1, with 7 bases identical to TRBD1. Germline V gene lookup returns CDR1 SGHRS and CDR2 YFSETQ. After removal of 3 bases from V and 5 bases from J, the junction contained 7 bases not matched to a gene. The CDR3 loop spans 14 amino acids. The CDR3 reads CASSSGQITTEAFF. CDR3 DNA sequence: TGCGCCAGCAGCTCGGGACAGATTACGACTGAAGCTTTCTTT.

This clone was detected a few times. The chain recombines TRBV15 with TRBJ2-7; D is ambiguous. This CDR3 contains 12 residues. Trimming took off 1 base at V and 6 bases at J, with 7 bases between the two ends. Germline CDR1 and CDR2: LNHNV and YYDKDF (reference sequence). The CDR3, as DNA: TGTGCCACCAGCAGAGCCCCGGGCGAGCAGTACTTC. As protein: CATSRAPGEQYF. Using reference TRBV15 and TRBJ2-7 for the parts outside the CDR3, the full variable domain is DAMVIQNPRYQVTQFGKPVTLSCSQTLNHNVMYWYQQKSSQAPKLLFHYYDKDFNNEADTPDNFQSRRPNTSFCFLDIRSPGLGDTAMYLCATSRAPGEQYFGPGTRLTVT.

The rearrangement links TRBV5-4 to TRBJ2-2, with 7 bases that match TRBD1. The CDR3 has 16 amino acids. CDR1 and CDR2 from the germline V gene are SGHNT and YYREEE (reference sequence). V shed 4 bases and J 1 base; nucleotides not matched to a gene: 7. CDR3 nucleotide sequence: TGTGCCAGCAGCCCTAAACAGGGGAAGAACACCGGGGAGCTGTTTTTT. Amino acid sequence: CASSPKQGKNTGELFF.